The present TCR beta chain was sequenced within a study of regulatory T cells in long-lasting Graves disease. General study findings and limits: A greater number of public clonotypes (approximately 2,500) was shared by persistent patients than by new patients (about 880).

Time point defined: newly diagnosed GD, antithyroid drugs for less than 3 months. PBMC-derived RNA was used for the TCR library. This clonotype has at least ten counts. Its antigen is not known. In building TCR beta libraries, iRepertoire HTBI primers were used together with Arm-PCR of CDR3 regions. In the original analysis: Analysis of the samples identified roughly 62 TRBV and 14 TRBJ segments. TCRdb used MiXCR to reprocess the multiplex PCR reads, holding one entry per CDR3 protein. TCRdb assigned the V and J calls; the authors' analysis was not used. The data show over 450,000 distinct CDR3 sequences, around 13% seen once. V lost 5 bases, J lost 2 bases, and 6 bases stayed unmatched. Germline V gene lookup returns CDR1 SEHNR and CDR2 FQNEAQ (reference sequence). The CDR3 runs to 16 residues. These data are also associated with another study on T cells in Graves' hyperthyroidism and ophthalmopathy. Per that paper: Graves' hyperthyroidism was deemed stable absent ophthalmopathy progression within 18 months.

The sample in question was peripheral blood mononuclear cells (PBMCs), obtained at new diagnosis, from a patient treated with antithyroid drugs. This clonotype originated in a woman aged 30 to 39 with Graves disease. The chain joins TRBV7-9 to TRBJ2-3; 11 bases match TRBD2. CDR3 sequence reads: CASSLPGLADTDTQYF. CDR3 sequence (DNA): TGTGCCAGCAGCCTCCCGGGACTAGCGGACACAGATACGCAGTATTTT.